The 13 T cell receptor beta chains below were found in one sample sequenced in a study of naive and memory T cell subsets. The beta constant-region primer was an equimolar mix of two oligonucleotides covering TRBC1 and TRBC2. Ligated cDNA was amplified by four rounds of PCR with nested alpha and beta constant-region primers and SP2. One entry per CDR3 protein results from TCRdb running MiXCR on the UMI-ligation and nested PCR reads. The data show about 160,000 distinct CDR3 sequences, about 23% seen once. Notes on the study in general: Especially in CD8 cells, naive repertoires contained a few larger clonotypes, possibly CD45RA-re-expressing memory cells.

These receptors have no known antigen. The sequencing input was naive CD4+ T cells from blood. The origin of the receptors is a human donor in good health.

This clonotype has just a few counts. This chain joins TRBV6-6 and TRBJ1-1, with D uncertain. Trimming cost V 7 bases and J 7 bases, with 13 bases left between them. The CDR3 covers 12 residues. Germline V gene data show CDR1 as MNHNY and CDR2 as SVGAGI (reference sequence). The CDR3 here is CASTWSKSEAFF. CDR3 DNA: TGTGCCAGCACCTGGAGTAAAAGTGAAGCTTTCTTT.

This clonotype came up a few times. The chain is built from TRBV7-9 and TRBJ2-3; D is possibly TRBD1 or TRBD2 (5 bases each). The CDR3 is 15 amino acids. V lost 5 bases to trimming and J lost 5 bases, with 17 bases between them. The germline V gene encodes CDR1 SEHNR and CDR2 FQNEAQ (reference sequence). The CDR3 loop reads CASSRGTAAQDTQYF. The CDR3 DNA sequence: TGTGCCAGCAGCAGAGGGACCGCCGCCCAAGATACGCAGTATTTT.

This sequence joins TRBV24-1 and TRBJ2-1, with 10 nucleotides matching TRBD2. The CDR3 consists of 16 residues. V dropped 4 bases and J dropped 7; count of bases not matched to a gene: 9. CDR1 and CDR2 (germline): KGHDR, SFDVKD. The CDR3 sequence is CATSDPSGRANNEQFF. Here the CDR3 DNA reads TGTGCCACCAGTGACCCCAGCGGGAGGGCCAATAATGAGCAGTTCTTC.

This clonotype showed up just a few times. The chain uses TRBV20-1 and TRBJ2-3, with D perhaps matching TRBD2 (5 bases). The ends were cut back, 3 bases at V and 4 bases at J, with 20 bases in the middle. The CDR3 is 16 residues long. Looked up from germline, CDR1 is DFQATT and CDR2 is SNEGSKA (reference sequence). DNA of the CDR3: TGCAGTGCTAGCGGTATAGGCCCAAGGAGGTCAGATACGCAGTATTTT. Translation: CSASGIGPRRSDTQYF.

The chain's CDR3 is CASSLTYCNSPLHF. DNA for the CDR3: TGTGCCAGCAGTTTGACATACTGTAATTCACCCCTCCACTTT. The chain links TRBV28 to TRBJ1-6; no firm D call. Germline CDR1 reads MDHEN; CDR2 reads SYDVKM. The CDR3 has 14 residues. V gave up 3 bases and J gave up 6 bases, with 9 bases separating them. The full variable domain, with the rest looked up from reference TRBV28 and TRBJ1-6, is DVKVTQSSRYLVKRTGEKVFLECVQDMDHENMFWYRQDPGLGLRLIYFSYDVKMKEKGDIPEGYSVSREKKERFSLILESASTNQTSMYLCASSLTYCNSPLHFGNGTRLTVT.

The chain has TRBV7-9 and TRBJ2-7, with a possible D match to TRBD2 (5 bases). With 4 bases removed from V and 4 bases from J, the gap between germline ends came to 17 bases. The CDR3 covers 15 residues. Germline lookup yields CDR1 SEHNR and CDR2 FQNEAQ (reference sequence). The CDR3 loop is CASSSLASNHYEQYF. CDR3 sequence (DNA): TGTGCCAGCAGCTCTCTAGCTTCAAATCATTACGAGCAGTACTTC.

This sequence joins TRBV28 and TRBJ2-1, with 9 bases that match TRBD2. Germline-derived CDR1 and CDR2 are MDHEN and SYDVKM. The CDR3 totals 16 residues. J gave up 6 bases and V 5 bases, and 11 bases lay outside the gene matches. In nucleotides, the CDR3 is TGTGCCAGCAGTGGGGGGACTAGCCGGAGAAGCAATGAGCAGTTCTTC. This codes for CASSGGTSRRSNEQFF.

This clonotype was picked up many times. The chain recombines TRBV28 with TRBJ1-3; the D is unclear. Germline V gene data show CDR1 as MDHEN and CDR2 as SYDVKM. CDR3 length equals 14 residues. V lost 5 bases to trimming and J lost 0 bases, with 8 bases between them. The CDR3 region is CASSRMVSGNTIYF. The DNA for the CDR3 is TGTGCCAGCAGTCGAATGGTCTCTGGAAACACCATATATTTT.

CDR3 coding DNA: TGTGCCAGCAGCTTGACCCTGACCTACAATGAGCAGTTCTTC. Its protein product is CASSLTLTYNEQFF. The V and J genes are TRBV14 and TRBJ2-1; D not resolved. The ends were cut back, 5 bases at V and 2 bases at J, with 10 bases in the middle. Germline CDR1 SGHDN, CDR2 FVKESK. This CDR3 region has 14 residues.

The chain uses TRBV20-1 and TRBJ2-5, with D possibly TRBD1 on 5 matching bases. Trimming removed 3 bases from V and 5 bases from J, with 19 bases in between. Germline V gene sequence: CDR1 DFQATT, CDR2 SNEGSKA (reference sequence). CDR3 length: 15 amino acids. Here the CDR3 reads CSARLQALGRETQYF. CDR3 nucleotides: TGCAGTGCTAGGTTACAGGCCCTTGGTAGGGAGACCCAGTACTTC.

This clonotype appeared once. The V gene is TRBV19, the J gene TRBJ2-2; 7 bases are a match to TRBD2. Germline CDR1 reads LNHDA; CDR2 reads SQIVND (reference sequence). The CDR3 covers 14 residues. Trimming took 4 bases from V and 5 from J; bases not matched to a gene: 4. The DNA for the CDR3 is TGTGCCAGTAGTAGGGAGGGGACGACCGGGGAGCTGTTTTTT. Encoded protein: CASSREGTTGELFF.

A single count supports this clonotype. The chain has TRBV28 and TRBJ1-5; D not certain. The CDR3 totals 12 residues. The V end was cut by 3 bases, the J end by 10 bases, with 10 bases between. Germline values: CDR1 MDHEN, CDR2 SYDVKM. CDR3 bases: TGTGCCAGCAGTTTGGTCCGACCCCCCCAGCATTTT. This encodes CASSLVRPPQHF.

This rearrangement joins TRBV24-1 to TRBJ1-5; the D gene is possibly TRBD1 (5 bases). The germline CDR1 and CDR2 sequences are KGHDR and SFDVKD. CDR3 length equals 14 residues. Deletions cut 7 bases from V and 1 base from J, with 10 bases between. In DNA form, the CDR3 reads TGTGCCACCAGCCTCCGGGACAGCAATCAGCCCCAGCATTTT. Translated: CATSLRDSNQPQHF.